The clone carrying this T cell receptor beta chain was detected a few times. In the authors' methods: Researchers report that nucleated cell counts were estimated from reference gene primer amplification. Assay: immunoSEQ multiplex PCR; the TCRdb copy retains only in-frame clones and omits some. D and trimming come from the DNA, and the V and J calls and clone size come from that table. The sample lists roughly 87,000 clones, roughly 88% occurring once. The data were obtained in a study of blood T cell repertoires in COVID-19. Study in general: Samples representing acute and convalescent COVID-19 were sourced from the United States, Italy and Spain. Nucleic acid was either cDNA or gDNA, and it came from T cells, B-cell-depleted T cells, or PBMCs.

This receptor was obtained from a man aged 50-59 years with active COVID-19. Material for sequencing was peripheral blood.

In DNA, the CDR3 is TGCGCCAGCAGCTTGGAGGGGAGGAACGAGCAGTACTTC. Encoded protein: CASSLEGRNEQYF. The J gene is TRBJ2-7, the V gene TRBV5-1; tentative D call: TRBD2 (6 bases). The V gene lost 0 bases and the J gene lost 5 bases, with 9 bases spanning the gap. The CDR3 contains 13 residues. CDR1 is SGHRS, CDR2 YFSETQ, per germline.